This T cell receptor (beta chain) was recorded in a study of blood T cell repertoires in COVID-19. CDR1 MNHEY and CDR2 SMNVEV come from the germline V gene (reference sequence). V lost 5 bases, J lost 3 bases, and 10 bases lay in between. The CDR3 has 13 amino acids. TCRdb keeps only in-frame clones here, not all; method: immunoSEQ multiplex PCR. The sample holds fewer than 150,000 clones, approximately 78% seen once. The sample consisted of peripheral blood. The TCR sequence derives from a man aged 55 to 69 who had recovered from COVID-19. The chain has TRBV27 and TRBJ1-1; possible D gene TRBD1, 6 bases. The DNA of the CDR3 is TGTGCCAGCAGTCCCAACAGGGACACTGAAGCTTTCTTT. Its protein product is CASSPNRDTEAFF.